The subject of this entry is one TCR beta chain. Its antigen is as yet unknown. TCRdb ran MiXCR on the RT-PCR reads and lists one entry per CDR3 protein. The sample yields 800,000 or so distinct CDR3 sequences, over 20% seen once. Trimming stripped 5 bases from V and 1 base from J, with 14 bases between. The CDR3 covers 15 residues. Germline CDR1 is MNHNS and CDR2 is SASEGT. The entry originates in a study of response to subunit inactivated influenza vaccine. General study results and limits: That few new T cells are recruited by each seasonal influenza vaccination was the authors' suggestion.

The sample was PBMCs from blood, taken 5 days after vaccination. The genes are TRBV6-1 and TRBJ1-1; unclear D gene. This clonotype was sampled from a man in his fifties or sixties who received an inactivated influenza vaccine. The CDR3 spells CASSRTRAQNTEAFF. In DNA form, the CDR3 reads TGTGCCAGCAGTCGAACCCGGGCACAGAACACTGAAGCTTTCTTT.